This is a list of T cell receptor beta chains from one sample in a study of cytomegalovirus exposure and HLA in healthy donors. Assay used: immunoSEQ multiplex PCR; TCRdb lists only in-frame clones, some missing. This sample has 130,000 to 150,000 clones, with roughly 90% found just once. Specimen: PBMCs. These receptors came from a man aged 18 to 29 in good health and CMV-seropositive. The CDR3 runs from the conserved cysteine through the conserved F or W. D genes are given only for firm matches. Clone size appears in some rows only: once, few, many, or a class for an expanded clone.

d_gene	v_gene	abundance	j_gene	CDR3nt	CDR3aa
TRBD2	TRBV6-1	.	TRBJ2-2	TGTGCCAGCAGTGGACTAGCGGGAGGGGTGACCGGGGAGCTGTTTTTT	CASSGLAGGVTGELFF
.	TRBV6-6	.	TRBJ2-7	TGTGCCAGCAGTCCGAGCCGGGACACCTTCTACGAGCAGTACTTC	CASSPSRDTFYEQYF
.	TRBV2	.	TRBJ1-1	TGTGCCAGCAGTCGCCAGACACGGAACACTGAAGCTTTCTTT	CASSRQTRNTEAFF
.	TRBV4-1	.	TRBJ1-2	TGCGCCAGCAGCCATCCGGGAGTTTTCTATGGCTACACCTTC	CASSHPGVFYGYTF
TRBD1	TRBV28	.	TRBJ1-2	TGTGCCAGCAGTTTTGGGGCAGGGGGAAACTATGGCTACACCTTC	CASSFGAGGNYGYTF
.	TRBV6-5	.	TRBJ1-2	TGTGCCAGCAGTTACAGTACAGCTTATGGCTACACCTTC	CASSYSTAYGYTF
TRBD1	TRBV28	.	TRBJ1-2	TGTGCCAGCAAATTCGGGACAGGGCAACGAGCTAACTATGGCTACACCTTC	CASKFGTGQRANYGYTF
TRBD1	TRBV6-5	.	TRBJ1-1	TGTGCCAGCAGTCTGGACAGGGGGCACACTGAAGCTTTCTTT	CASSLDRGHTEAFF
.	TRBV5-1	.	TRBJ2-5	TGCGCCAGCAGCTTGTCAGGGGCTGGGGAGACCCAGTACTTC	CASSLSGAGETQYF
.	TRBV5-4	.	TRBJ2-3	TGTGCCAGTGGGGAGGTCACAGATACGCAGTATTTT	CASGEVTDTQYF
.	TRBV4-2	.	TRBJ1-4	TGTGCCAGCAGCCAAGCCCACATTGCAACTAATGAAAAACTGTTTTTT	CASSQAHIATNEKLFF
.	TRBV29-1	.	TRBJ1-1	TGCAGCGTTGAAGGTCTTGAAGGGGTTGTCGCTGAAGCTTTCTTT	CSVEGLEGVVAEAFF
TRBD1	TRBV30	.	TRBJ2-1	TGTGCCTGGGCTGCGGGACAGGGGGCAGGTGAGCAGTTCTTC	CAWAAGQGAGEQFF
.	TRBV27	.	TRBJ2-1	TGTGCCAGCAGTTCCCCCGGACAGACCTACAATGAGCAGTTCTTC	CASSSPGQTYNEQFF
.	TRBV6-5	.	TRBJ2-7	TGTGCCAGCAGTTCCGGCAGGGGCTACGAGCAGTACTTC	CASSSGRGYEQYF
.	TRBV28	.	TRBJ1-5	TGTGCCAGCCGCCCCCTGGGGGGAGGGAGCAATCAGCCCCAGCATTTT	CASRPLGGGSNQPQHF
TRBD1	TRBV6-1	.	TRBJ1-2	TGTGCCAGCAGGCGGGACAGCCGCTACACCTTC	CASRRDSRYTF
.	TRBV6-5	.	TRBJ2-3	TGTGCCAGCAGTTACTCGGGCGGGGCGAGCACAGATACGCAGTATTTT	CASSYSGGASTDTQYF
TRBD2	TRBV19	.	TRBJ2-2	TGTGCCAGTAGGGGGACTAGCGAAACCGGGGAGCTGTTTTTT	CASRGTSETGELFF
.	TRBV19	.	TRBJ1-5	TGTGCCAGTAGTATGAGGGCCAATCAGCCCCAGCATTTT	CASSMRANQPQHF
TRBD1	TRBV7-9	.	TRBJ2-5	TGTGCCAGCAGCTTACGGGACAGCCACCAAGAGACCCAGTACTTC	CASSLRDSHQETQYF
.	TRBV2	.	TRBJ2-1	TGTGCCAGCATTAGGACAGACAGCCTTAATGAGCAGTTCTTC	CASIRTDSLNEQFF
.	TRBV4-1	once	TRBJ2-2	TGCGCCAGCAGCTTGGCGACTCATGGCACCGGGGAGCTGTTTTTT	CASSLATHGTGELFF
.	TRBV15	many	TRBJ1-2	TGTGCCACCAGCCAGAGGGGGAACTATGGCTACACCTTC	CATSQRGNYGYTF
.	TRBV28	few	TRBJ1-5	TGTGCCAGCAGAGCTGCAGGGCTAGACAATCAGCCCCAGCATTTT	CASRAAGLDNQPQHF
TRBD2	TRBV5-6	.	TRBJ2-1	TGTGCCAGCAGCTTTGCCGGACTAGCGGGGGCGAGCAATGAGCAGTTCTTC	CASSFAGLAGASNEQFF
.	TRBV5-1	.	TRBJ2-2	TGCGCTTCCGGAGGGACAGTTAACACCGGGGAGCTGTTTTTT	CASGGTVNTGELFF
.	TRBV30	.	TRBJ2-3	TGTGCCTGGAGTGTATCAGCGGGAGATACGCAGTATTTT	CAWSVSAGDTQYF
.	TRBV19	.	TRBJ1-1	TGTGCCAGTAGTAGGCCCGGGGAGGCCCGGCACACTGAAGCTTTCTTT	CASSRPGEARHTEAFF
.	TRBV25-1	few	TRBJ1-2	TGTGCCAGCAGTGATTTGTCCAGAGGAGGCTACACCTTC	CASSDLSRGGYTF
TRBD1	TRBV6-5	.	TRBJ1-5	TGTGCCAGCAGGACAGGGGGAAGCAATCAGCCCCAGCATTTT	CASRTGGSNQPQHF
.	TRBV6-1	.	TRBJ1-1	TGTGCCAGCCGGAGACAGATGAACACTGAAGCTTTCTTT	CASRRQMNTEAFF
.	TRBV28	.	TRBJ1-1	TGTGCCAGCAGTTTATGGGAGGGGACCACTGAAGCTTTCTTT	CASSLWEGTTEAFF
.	TRBV28	.	TRBJ1-1	TGTGCCAGCAGTTTAAGACAGTTCACTGAAGCTTTCTTT	CASSLRQFTEAFF
.	TRBV14	.	TRBJ1-1	TGTGCCAGCAGCCACCTAAACAGGGCGCCTGAAGCTTTCTTT	CASSHLNRAPEAFF
.	TRBV6-4	.	TRBJ2-1	TGTGCCAGCAGTGAATCAACAGGGGGGGGTGAGCAGTTCTTC	CASSESTGGGEQFF
TRBD1	TRBV7-6	once	TRBJ2-7	TGTGCCAGCAGCGGCTGGGACAGGGCGGCTCAGGAGCAGTACTTC	CASSGWDRAAQEQYF
.	TRBV19	once	TRBJ1-2	TGTGCCAGTAGTATTAGCTCACACTTCTACACCTTC	CASSISSHFYTF
.	TRBV7-9	.	TRBJ2-6	TGTGCCAGCAACCAAGCCGGGGCCAACGTCCTGACTTTC	CASNQAGANVLTF
.	TRBV9	.	TRBJ2-3	TGTGCCAGCAGCGTAGGGACTTCTAGCACAGATACGCAGTATTTT	CASSVGTSSTDTQYF
.	TRBV28	.	TRBJ1-2	TGTGCCAGCATCGCTCCGGGGAACTATGGCTACACCTTC	CASIAPGNYGYTF
TRBD1	TRBV2	.	TRBJ1-1	TGTGCCAGCAGTATGACAGGGACCCTTGAAGCTTTCTTT	CASSMTGTLEAFF
.	TRBV28	.	TRBJ2-7	TGTGCCAGCAGTTCAACAGCCTACGAGCAGTACTTC	CASSSTAYEQYF
.	TRBV20-1	.	TRBJ1-1	TGCAGTGCTAGCGGGGGGCTTGGAGCTTTCTTT	CSASGGLGAFF
.	TRBV9	.	TRBJ2-4	TGTGCCAGCAGCGTAGGAGACATGCTAGCCAAAAACATTCAGTACTTC	CASSVGDMLAKNIQYF
.	TRBV19	.	TRBJ2-7	TGTGCCAGTAGTATAATGATTGGCAGTTTACGCTACGAGCAGTACTTC	CASSIMIGSLRYEQYF
TRBD1	TRBV6-1	.	TRBJ2-2	TGTGCAGGCAGGGGGACCGGGGAGCTGTTTTTT	CAGRGTGELFF
.	TRBV2	.	TRBJ2-2	TGTGCCAGCAAGGAGGGGTCAGTCAGGAACGGGGAGCTGTTTTTT	CASKEGSVRNGELFF
.	TRBV6-4	few	TRBJ1-5	TGTGCCAGCAGTGTGAGGAGCAATCAGCCCCAGCATTTT	CASSVRSNQPQHF
TRBD2	TRBV5-1	.	TRBJ2-7	TGCGCCAGCAGCTTGGACGGGACTAGTAACTACGAGCAGTACTTC	CASSLDGTSNYEQYF
.	TRBV19	.	TRBJ1-2	TGTGCCAGTAGTATTGGAGAAAAGGGGACTCTACGGTATGGCTACACCTTC	CASSIGEKGTLRYGYTF
.	TRBV2	.	TRBJ1-1	TGTGCCAGCAAAGGCAGGGGCGATGAGAACACTGAAGCTTTCTTT	CASKGRGDENTEAFF
TRBD1	TRBV5-4	.	TRBJ2-1	TGTGCCAGCAGCTTGCAGACAGGGGGCAGGGTCTTC	CASSLQTGGRVF
.	TRBV11-2	.	TRBJ2-5	TGTGCCAGCAGCCTGGCTGGGGGGAACCAAGAGACCCAGTACTTC	CASSLAGGNQETQYF